A selection of T cell receptor beta chains follows, all from one sample in a study of glioma-infiltrating T cells. TCRdb re-called the multiplex PCR reads with MiXCR, one entry per CDR3 protein. This table has 15,000 to 20,000 distinct CDR3 sequences, 55% to 70% appearing once. The sequenced sample was glioma tissue, nonneoplastic brain tissue, or PBMCs (not recorded which). These receptors all stem from a human donor with low-grade glioma or glioblastoma, undergoing nonglioma brain surgery, or in good health (not recorded which). The CDR3 runs from the conserved cysteine through the conserved F or W. Each record gives: J gene, V gene, clone size, D gene, CDR3 DNA, CDR3 protein. A D gene is named only where the DNA matches it firmly. Not every row has a clone size; where given, it reads once, few, many or a size class.

TRBJ2-1	TRBV9	.	TRBD2	TGTGCCAGCAGCGGGGGACTAGCGGGGAATGAGCAGTTCTTC	CASSGGLAGNEQFF
TRBJ1-1	TRBV5-6	.	.	TGTGCCAGCAGCCCACCCACAGGGAACACTGAAGCTTTCTTT	CASSPPTGNTEAFF
TRBJ2-1	TRBV4-1	.	TRBD2	TGCGCCAGCAGCCTCCCGGGACTAGCGGTTAACAATGAGCAGTTCTTC	CASSLPGLAVNNEQFF
TRBJ2-1	TRBV7-2	.	TRBD2	TGTGCCAGCAGCCAACTAGCGGGAGCCTACAATGAGCAGTTCTTC	CASSQLAGAYNEQFF
TRBJ2-5	TRBV3-1	few	.	TGTGCCAGCAGCTATTACCTCAGGGGGACTAGGGAGACCCAGTACTTC	CASSYYLRGTRETQYF
TRBJ2-1	TRBV6-1	few	.	TGTGCCAGCAGTGAATTGGGTCGGGAGCCCCGAAATGAGCAGTTCTTC	CASSELGREPRNEQFF
TRBJ1-4	TRBV6-1	.	TRBD1	TGTGCCAGCAGTAAAACGAGGACAGGGGCGGAAAAACTGTTTTTT	CASSKTRTGAEKLFF
TRBJ2-7	TRBV27	many	.	TGTGCCAGCAGTTTAGGGGGATCCCTTTACGAGCAGTACTTC	CASSLGGSLYEQYF
TRBJ1-5	TRBV10-2	.	TRBD1	TGCGCCAGCAGAGACAGGGTCTATAGCAATCAGCCCCAGCATTTT	CASRDRVYSNQPQHF
TRBJ1-1	TRBV2	.	.	TGTGCCAGCAGTGTGTCACAGTTGAACACTGAAGCTTTCTTT	CASSVSQLNTEAFF
TRBJ2-2	TRBV11-2	many	.	TGTGCCAGCAGCTTAGATAACATGAACACCGGGGAGCTGTTTTTT	CASSLDNMNTGELFF
TRBJ1-6	TRBV4-1	.	.	TGCGCCAGCAGCCAATACGGACCTACGGGCAATTCACCCCTCCACTTT	CASSQYGPTGNSPLHF
TRBJ1-5	TRBV6-5	.	.	TGTGCCAGCAGTTGGGCAGGTAGCAATCAGCCCCAGCATTTT	CASSWAGSNQPQHF
TRBJ1-2	TRBV15	.	TRBD1	TGTGCCACCAGCAGCGACAGGGGGCAGCGCTATGGCTACACCTTC	CATSSDRGQRYGYTF
TRBJ2-3	TRBV20-1	few	TRBD2	TGCAGTGCCTCGACTAGCGGGGGTGTAAGCACAGATACGCAGTATTTT	CSASTSGGVSTDTQYF
TRBJ2-3	TRBV27	once	.	TGTGCCAGCAGTCCTTTATTAGCGGAAGGCCTCACAGATACGCAGTATTTT	CASSPLLAEGLTDTQYF
TRBJ1-1	TRBV20-1	.	.	TGCAGTGCTAGAGTAGGGCAGGACACTGAAGCTTTCTTT	CSARVGQDTEAFF
TRBJ2-2	TRBV30	few	.	TGTGCCTGGTCCACCTACACCGGGGAGCTGTTTTTT	CAWSTYTGELFF
TRBJ2-7	TRBV2	.	TRBD1	TGTGCCAGCTCAGGACAGGCGCGGTACGAGCAGTACTTC	CASSGQARYEQYF
TRBJ2-1	TRBV24-1	medium-sized	.	TGTGCCACCAGTGATTTGATCCTCCCCAATGAGCAGTTCTTC	CATSDLILPNEQFF
TRBJ1-5	TRBV19	.	.	TGTGCCACAAACGCCGGCAGGTTAAATAGCAATCAGCCCCAGCATTTT	CATNAGRLNSNQPQHF
TRBJ2-7	TRBV6-2/TRBV6-3	few	.	TGTGCCAGCATCTCCCCAGGCAGGCTCTCGACGGGCGAGCAGTACTTC	CASISPGRLSTGEQYF